Given below is one T cell receptor (beta chain) in context. In the study's own analysis: Amplification of reference gene primers provided the estimated nucleated cell counts. The method was immunoSEQ multiplex PCR; TCRdb's version includes in-frame clones alone and lacks a portion of them. V, J and clone size are taken as reported in that table, and D and trimming were inferred from the DNA itself. Among about 86,000 clones, approximately 80% were seen once, and the ten largest hold roughly a third. This record comes from a study of blood T cell repertoires in COVID-19. Study-level information: The origin of the acute and convalescent COVID-19 samples was the United States, Italy and Spain. Nucleic acid was either cDNA or gDNA, and it came from T cells, B-cell-depleted T cells, or PBMCs.

Sequencing was done on a sample of peripheral blood. The receptor comes from a woman of 80 years or more with active or convalescent COVID-19.

CDR3 DNA sequence: TGTGCCAGCAGCTTATTAGGGGTATCCTACGAGCAGTACTTC. Translation: CASSLLGVSYEQYF. The chain has TRBV7-9 and TRBJ2-7; tentative D call: TRBD1 (5 bases). In germline, CDR1 is SEHNR, CDR2 FQNEAQ (reference sequence). Trimming took 2 bases from V and 1 from J, leaving 9 bases between them. This CDR3 region has 14 residues. Looking up the rest from reference TRBV7-9 and TRBJ2-7 gives the full variable domain: DTGVSQNPRHKITKRGQNVTFRCDPISEHNRLYWYRQTLGQGPEFLTYFQNEAQLEKSRLLSDRFSAERPKGSFSTLEIQRTEQGDSAMYLCASSLLGVSYEQYFGPGTRLTVT.